One sample yielded the 9 T cell receptor beta chains listed below, sequenced in a study of blood T cell repertoires in COVID-19. Profiled with immunoSEQ multiplex PCR; TCRdb holds only in-frame clones, not every one. The sample includes tens of thousands of clones, approximately 86% of them seen just once. The sequencing sample was made of peripheral blood. Receptor source: a male donor with acute or convalescent COVID-19.

This rearrangement joins TRBV30 to TRBJ2-1; TRBD1 matches 9 bases. V was pared by 5 bases and J by 10 bases, with 6 bases of the junction left unmatched. This CDR3 comprises 12 residues. Germline V lookup: CDR1 GTSNPN, CDR2 SVGIG (reference sequence). The CDR3 loop is CAWAQGAGEQFF. The CDR3, as DNA: TGTGCCTGGGCACAGGGGGCGGGAGAGCAGTTCTTC.

V usage is TRBV2 and J usage is TRBJ2-3; 8 nucleotides match TRBD2. V trimming: 7 bases; J trimming: 2 bases; junction bases outside the gene matches: 11. Germline CDR1 SNHLY, CDR2 FYNNEI. This CDR3 is 16 amino acids long. The CDR3 nucleotides are TGTGCCAGCAACCGAATAGCGGGGAGATCCACAGATACGCAGTATTTT. This sequence encodes CASNRIAGRSTDTQYF.

Points on this clone: The sample has other DNA sequences that encode this CDR3 too. The chain links TRBV5-1 to TRBJ2-5; possible D gene TRBD2, 6 bases. The germline CDR1 and CDR2 sequences are SGHRS and YFSETQ. The CDR3 has 14 amino acids. The ends were cut back, 0 bases at V and 1 base at J, with 7 bases in the middle. The CDR3 loop is CASSLAGGQETQYF. The CDR3 DNA follows: TGCGCCAGCAGCTTGGCCGGGGGCCAAGAGACCCAGTACTTC.

V and J are TRBV7-9 and TRBJ1-1; the D gene is possibly TRBD1 (5 bases). Trimming removed 5 bases from V and 1 base from J, with 23 bases in between. From germline, CDR1 is SEHNR and CDR2 FQNEAQ (reference sequence). The CDR3 spans 18 residues. In nucleotides, the CDR3 is TGTGCCAGCAGCCGCGGTGGGGGGGTCCCCCCGAAGAACACTGAAGCTTTCTTT. This sequence encodes CASSRGGGVPPKNTEAFF.

CDR3 sequence reads: CASSISLGQGASRAFF. The DNA of the CDR3 is TGTGCCAGTAGTATTTCTCTGGGACAGGGGGCTTCACGAGCTTTCTTT. J is TRBJ1-1 and V is TRBV19; 12 nucleotides agree with TRBD1. After removal of 3 bases from V and 10 bases from J, the junction contained 12 bases not matched to a gene. Germline values: CDR1 LNHDA, CDR2 SQIVND (reference sequence). This CDR3 has 16 residues.

The V and J genes are TRBV5-1 and TRBJ2-2; D is uncertain. This CDR3 is built from 14 residues. Germline CDR1 is SGHRS and CDR2 is YFSETQ. The V end lost 0 bases, the J end lost 8 bases, and 11 bases lay between the germline ends. The CDR3 nucleotides are TGCGCCAGCAGCTTGGGACTTTCAGTTGGGGAGCTGTTTTTT. It encodes CASSLGLSVGELFF.

The CDR3 DNA reads TGTGCCAGCAGCCAAGCGGGGATCTCTGGAAACACCATATATTTT. It is translated as CASSQAGISGNTIYF. The V gene is TRBV3-1 (or the pseudogene TRBV3-2), the J gene TRBJ1-3; D is unclear. This CDR3 contains 15 residues. The germline V gene has CDR1 LGHDT and CDR2 YNNKEL (reference sequence). V was clipped by 1 base and J by 0 bases, with 7 bases between them.

The CDR3 DNA reads TGTGCCAGCAGGCCCCGGGACAGGGGAGAGAATTCACCCCTCCACTTT. Protein product: CASRPRDRGENSPLHF. This chain joins TRBV28 and TRBJ1-6; TRBD1 agrees at 10 bases. After removal of 6 bases from V and 7 bases from J, the junction contained 9 bases not matched to a gene. This CDR3 has 16 residues. Looked up from germline, CDR1 is MDHEN and CDR2 is SYDVKM.

The rearrangement joins TRBV7-2 to TRBJ1-5; no clear D gene. Trimming shortened V by 1 base and J by 8 bases, and 9 bases separated the two germline ends. Germline lookup yields CDR1 SGHTA and CDR2 FQGNSA. CDR3 length: 13 residues. The CDR3 sequence is CASSLDSPEPQHF. The CDR3 region has the DNA TGTGCCAGCAGCTTAGACAGCCCAGAGCCCCAGCATTTT.